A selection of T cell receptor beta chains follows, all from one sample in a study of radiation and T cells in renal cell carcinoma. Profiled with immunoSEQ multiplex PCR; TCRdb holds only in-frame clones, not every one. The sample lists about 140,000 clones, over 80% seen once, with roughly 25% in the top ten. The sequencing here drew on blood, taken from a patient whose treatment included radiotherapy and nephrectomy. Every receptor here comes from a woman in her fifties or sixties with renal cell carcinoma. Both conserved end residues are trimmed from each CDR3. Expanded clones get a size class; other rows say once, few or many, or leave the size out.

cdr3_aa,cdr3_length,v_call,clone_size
ASSTRVAYGYT,11,TRBV19,NA
AISESAPLAGGSNNEQF,17,TRBV10-3,NA
ASGTGDNYGYT,11,TRBV10-2,once
ASSTDRATNEKLF,13,TRBV5-1,NA
AISESLENTEAF,12,TRBV10-3,few
ASSEGRLINSPLH,13,TRBV2,NA
ASSHTGQGAEQY,12,TRBV6-6,NA
ASSSPRRVIPPTTYGYT,17,TRBV28,NA
ASSSRTSGGLLHEQF,15,TRBV5-1,NA
ASSVGLADTGELF,13,TRBV7-9,NA
SVGGMGEQY,9,TRBV29-1,NA